The following is a T cell receptor beta chain sequence with its context. Its antigen remains undetermined. Base quality data are lacking; no much larger clone is found one base away. The source of the sample is a study of control samples from healthy donors and cancer patients (dated by TCRdb to 2020 to 2021). The germline V gene gives CDR1 as SGDLS and CDR2 as YYNGEE. Cut back by 0 bases and 5 bases, the V and J ends lie 12 bases apart. Spanning cysteine to phenylalanine, the CDR3 consists of 15 amino acids. Only the CDR3 DNA is retained, 45 bases long and in frame from the first base. Receptors were amplified or captured by the immunoSEQ multiplex PCR assay. Entries here come from immuneACCESS through TCRdb and include only in-frame sequences with V and J called. Some clones fail to appear in such tables; in the studies checked, an unresolved V gene covers under half of the shortfall, and the cause of the remainder is unknown. A total of about 160,000 clones appear in this sample, around 90% of them only once. The top ten clones comprise around 12% of the sample.

This TCR derives from a man aged 25-45 years in good health. Specimen: blood. The rearranged chain carries TRBV9 and TRBJ2-1; TRBD1 is a weak D gene call, 6 bases matching. The DNA is TGTGCCAGCAGCGTAGTAACAGGGATAGACAATGAGCAGTTCTTC. The resulting protein is CASSVVTGIDNEQFF.